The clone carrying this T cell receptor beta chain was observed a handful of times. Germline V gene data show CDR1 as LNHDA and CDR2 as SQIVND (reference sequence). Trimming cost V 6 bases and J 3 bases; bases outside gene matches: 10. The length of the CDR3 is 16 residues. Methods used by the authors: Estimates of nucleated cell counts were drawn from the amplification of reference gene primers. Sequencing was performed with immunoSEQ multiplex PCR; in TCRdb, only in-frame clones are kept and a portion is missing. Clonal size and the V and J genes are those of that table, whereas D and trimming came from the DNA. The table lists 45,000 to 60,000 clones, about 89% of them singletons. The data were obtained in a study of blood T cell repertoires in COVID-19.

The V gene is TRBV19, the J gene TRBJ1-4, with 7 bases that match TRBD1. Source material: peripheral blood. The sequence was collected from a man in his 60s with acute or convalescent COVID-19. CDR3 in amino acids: CASSSARQGSNEKLFF. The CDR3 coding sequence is TGTGCCAGTAGCTCCGCCCGACAGGGTTCTAATGAAAAACTGTTTTTT.